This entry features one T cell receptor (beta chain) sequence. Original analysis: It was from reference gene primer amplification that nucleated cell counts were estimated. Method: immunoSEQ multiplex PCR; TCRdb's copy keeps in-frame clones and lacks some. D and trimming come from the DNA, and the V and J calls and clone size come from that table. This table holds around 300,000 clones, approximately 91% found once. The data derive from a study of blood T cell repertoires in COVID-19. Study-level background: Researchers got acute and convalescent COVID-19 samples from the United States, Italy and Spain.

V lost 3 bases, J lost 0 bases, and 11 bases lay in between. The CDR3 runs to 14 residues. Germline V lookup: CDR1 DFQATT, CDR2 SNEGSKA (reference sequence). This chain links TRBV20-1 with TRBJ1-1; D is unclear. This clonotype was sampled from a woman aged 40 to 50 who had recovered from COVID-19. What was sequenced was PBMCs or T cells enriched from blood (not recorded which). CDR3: CSASRAALNTEAFF. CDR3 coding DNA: TGCAGTGCTAGTCGCGCAGCGTTGAACACTGAAGCTTTCTTT.